This passage covers 2 T cell receptor beta chains from one sample sequenced in a study of CD8 T cells in ankylosing spondylitis. From the 5' RACE reads, TCRdb called clonotypes with MiXCR, one entry per CDR3 protein. The sample gives around 250,000 distinct CDR3 sequences, roughly a third of which show up once; approximately 4.6% is in the top ten. Sequenced: blood, either unsorted or a sorted T cell fraction (not recorded which). These receptors originate from a male donor with ankylosing spondylitis or in good health (not recorded which).

This clonotype was seen more than once but under ten times. This rearrangement joins TRBV4-1 to TRBJ2-7; TRBD1 matches 7 bases. J gave up 4 bases and V 1 base, and 7 bases lay outside the gene matches. Looked up from germline, CDR1 is MGHRA and CDR2 is YSYEKL. The CDR3 sequence is 15 residues long. CDR3 sequence: CASSQVQGGGYEQYF. The CDR3, as DNA: TGCGCCAGCAGCCAAGTACAAGGGGGCGGTTACGAGCAGTACTTC.

This clonotype was seen more than once but under ten times. The rearrangement links TRBV5-1 to TRBJ2-5; possibly TRBD2 for D (6 bases). CDR1 SGHRS and CDR2 YFSETQ come from the germline V gene. Trimming removed 1 base from V and 5 bases from J, with 12 bases in between. The CDR3 sequence is 14 residues long. CDR3 in amino acids: CASSLPSAEETQYF. CDR3 nucleotide sequence: TGCGCCAGCAGCTTGCCTAGCGCGGAGGAGACCCAGTACTTC.